This T cell receptor (beta chain) was profiled in a study of blood T cell repertoires in COVID-19. In the study overall: The United States, Italy and Spain supplied acute and convalescent COVID-19 samples.

Seattle cases were enrolled at active infection and followed longitudinally. CDR1 is LNHDA and CDR2 is SQIVND in the germline V gene (reference sequence). The germline V and J ends were trimmed by 5 bases and 0 bases, with 7 bases remaining between them. This CDR3 spans 13 amino acids. Per the study methods: Estimated nucleated cell counts came from reference gene primer amplification. Profiled with immunoSEQ multiplex PCR; TCRdb holds only in-frame clones, not every one. V and J calls and clone size come straight from that table; D and trimming were deduced from the DNA. The table has 150,000 to 200,000 clones, approximately 95% seen once. This clone was detected only once.

Sequences were obtained from peripheral blood. The chain couples TRBV19 to TRBJ1-1, with D perhaps TRBD1 (5 bases). The receptor comes from a woman aged 55-70 years with COVID-19, enrolled during active disease. The CDR3 bases are TGTGCCAGTAGTGACAGTTTGAACACTGAAGCTTTCTTT. The encoded protein is CASSDSLNTEAFF.